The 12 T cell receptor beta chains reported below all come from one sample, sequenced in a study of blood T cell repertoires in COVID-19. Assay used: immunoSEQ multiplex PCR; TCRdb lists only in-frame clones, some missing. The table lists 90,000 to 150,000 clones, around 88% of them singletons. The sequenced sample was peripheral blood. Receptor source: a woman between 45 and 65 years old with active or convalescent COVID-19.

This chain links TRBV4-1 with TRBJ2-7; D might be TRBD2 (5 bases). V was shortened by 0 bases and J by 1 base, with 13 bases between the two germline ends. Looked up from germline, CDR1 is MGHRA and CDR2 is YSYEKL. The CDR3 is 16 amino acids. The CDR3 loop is CASSQDIGGTSYEQYF. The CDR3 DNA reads TGCGCCAGCAGCCAAGATATCGGAGGAACGTCCTACGAGCAGTACTTC.

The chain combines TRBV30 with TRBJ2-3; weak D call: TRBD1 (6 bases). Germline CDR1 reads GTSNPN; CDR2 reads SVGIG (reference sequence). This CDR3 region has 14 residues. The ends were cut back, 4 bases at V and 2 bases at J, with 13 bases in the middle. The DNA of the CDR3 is TGTGCCTGGAATTTGGGGGCCACCACAGATACGCAGTATTTT. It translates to CAWNLGATTDTQYF.

CDR3 loop: CASSNDRGGNLSPLHF. CDR3 coding DNA: TGTGCCAGCAGCAACGACAGGGGCGGGAACCTTTCACCCCTCCACTTT. V and J are TRBV7-9 and TRBJ1-6; 8 nucleotides match TRBD1. The germline V gene encodes CDR1 SEHNR and CDR2 FQNEAQ (reference sequence). This CDR3 is built from 16 residues. Unmatched junction bases numbered 12, after V lost 5 bases and J lost 9 bases. The full variable domain, with the rest looked up from reference TRBV7-9 and TRBJ1-6, is DTGVSQNPRHKITKRGQNVTFRCDPISEHNRLYWYRQTLGQGPEFLTYFQNEAQLEKSRLLSDRFSAERPKGSFSTLEIQRTEQGDSAMYLCASSNDRGGNLSPLHFGNGTRLTVT.

In DNA, the CDR3 is TGTGCCAGCAGTTCGGGACAGCCACCCCACGAGCAGTACTTC. Amino acids: CASSSGQPPHEQYF. The chain has TRBV28 and TRBJ2-7; TRBD1 matches at 7 bases. The trim removed 4 bases at V and 5 bases at J, leaving 8 bases unmatched. The CDR3 spans 14 residues. In germline, CDR1 is MDHEN, CDR2 SYDVKM.

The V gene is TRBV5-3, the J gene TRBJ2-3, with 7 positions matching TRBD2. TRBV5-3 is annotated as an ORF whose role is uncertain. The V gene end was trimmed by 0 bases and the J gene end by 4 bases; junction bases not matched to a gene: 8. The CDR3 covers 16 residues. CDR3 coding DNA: TGTGCCAGAAGCTTGGCCCTTGCGGGAGCACCAGATACGCAGTATTTT. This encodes CARSLALAGAPDTQYF.

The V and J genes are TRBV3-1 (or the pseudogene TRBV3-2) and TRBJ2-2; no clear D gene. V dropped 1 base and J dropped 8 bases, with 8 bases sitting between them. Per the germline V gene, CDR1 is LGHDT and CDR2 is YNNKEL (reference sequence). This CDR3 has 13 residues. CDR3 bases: TGTGCCAGCAGCCAAGGGCCCGTGGGGGAGCTGTTTTTT. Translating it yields CASSQGPVGELFF.

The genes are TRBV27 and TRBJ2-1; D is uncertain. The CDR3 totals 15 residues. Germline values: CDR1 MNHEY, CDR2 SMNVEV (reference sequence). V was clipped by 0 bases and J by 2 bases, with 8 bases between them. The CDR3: CASSLSLAAYNEQFF. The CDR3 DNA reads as TGTGCCAGCAGTTTATCGCTGGCAGCCTACAATGAGCAGTTCTTC.

In DNA, the CDR3 is TGTGCCAGCAGCGGAAACAGGCCCCCTCCGGTGGAGCAGTACTTC. Translating gives CASSGNRPPPVEQYF. This chain links TRBV7-9 with TRBJ2-7; D might be TRBD1 (5 bases). This CDR3 region has 15 residues. Trimming shortened V by 5 bases and J by 7 bases, and 21 bases separated the two germline ends. Germline V CDR1 and CDR2: SEHNR, FQNEAQ (reference sequence).

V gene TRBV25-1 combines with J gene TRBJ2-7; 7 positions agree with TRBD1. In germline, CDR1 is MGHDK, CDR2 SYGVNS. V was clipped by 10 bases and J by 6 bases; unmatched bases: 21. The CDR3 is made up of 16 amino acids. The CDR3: CATQGNRQGNFGEQYF. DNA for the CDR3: TGTGCCACCCAGGGAAATAGACAGGGAAATTTTGGCGAGCAGTACTTC.

CDR3 protein: CATNGQGESYGYTF. The DNA for the CDR3 is TGTGCCACGAACGGACAGGGGGAATCCTATGGCTACACCTTC. The gene calls are TRBV10-3 and TRBJ1-2; TRBD1 aligns across 10 bases. CDR1 is ENHRY and CDR2 is SYGVKD in the germline V gene. This CDR3 has 14 residues. V lost 10 bases to trimming and J lost 4 bases; unmatched junction nucleotides: 9.

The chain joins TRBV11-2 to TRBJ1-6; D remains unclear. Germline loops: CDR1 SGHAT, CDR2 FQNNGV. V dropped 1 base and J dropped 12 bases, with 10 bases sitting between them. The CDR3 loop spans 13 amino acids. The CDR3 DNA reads TGTGCCAGCAGCTTAGGAGTTCCGAGACCCCTCCACTTT. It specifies CASSLGVPRPLHF.

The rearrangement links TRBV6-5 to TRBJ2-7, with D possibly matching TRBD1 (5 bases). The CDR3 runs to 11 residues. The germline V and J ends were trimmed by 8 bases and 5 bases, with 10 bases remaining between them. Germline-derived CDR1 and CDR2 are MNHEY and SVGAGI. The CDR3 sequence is CASSRGHEQYF. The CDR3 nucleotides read TGTGCCAGCTCAAGGGGCCACGAGCAGTACTTC.